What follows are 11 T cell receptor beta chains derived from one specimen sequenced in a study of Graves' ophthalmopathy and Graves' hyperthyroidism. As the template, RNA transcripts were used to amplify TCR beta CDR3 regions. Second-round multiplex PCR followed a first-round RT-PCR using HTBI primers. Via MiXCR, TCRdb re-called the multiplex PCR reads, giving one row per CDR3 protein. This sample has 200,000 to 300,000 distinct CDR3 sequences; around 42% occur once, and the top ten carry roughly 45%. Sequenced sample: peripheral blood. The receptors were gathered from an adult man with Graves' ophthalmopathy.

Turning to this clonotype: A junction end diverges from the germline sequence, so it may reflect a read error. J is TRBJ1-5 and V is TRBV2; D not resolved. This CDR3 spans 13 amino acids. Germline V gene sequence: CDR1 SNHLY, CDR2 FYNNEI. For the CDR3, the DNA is TGTACCAGCAGCCCAGATAGCAATCAGCCCCAGCATTTT. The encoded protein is CTSSPDSNQPQHF.

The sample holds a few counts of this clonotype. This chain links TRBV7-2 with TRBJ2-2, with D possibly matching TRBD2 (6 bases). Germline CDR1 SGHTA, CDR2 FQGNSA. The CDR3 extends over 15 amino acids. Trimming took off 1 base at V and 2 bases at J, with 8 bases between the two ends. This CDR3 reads CASSLGRGNTGELFF. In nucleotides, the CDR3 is TGTGCCAGCAGCTTAGGGAGGGGCAACACCGGGGAGCTGTTTTTT.

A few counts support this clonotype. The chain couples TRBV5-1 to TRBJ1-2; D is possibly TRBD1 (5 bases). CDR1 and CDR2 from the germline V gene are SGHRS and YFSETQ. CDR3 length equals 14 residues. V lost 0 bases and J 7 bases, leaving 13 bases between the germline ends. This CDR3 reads CASSLEGQGFGYTF. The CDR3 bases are TGCGCCAGCAGCTTGGAAGGGCAGGGATTTGGCTACACCTTC.

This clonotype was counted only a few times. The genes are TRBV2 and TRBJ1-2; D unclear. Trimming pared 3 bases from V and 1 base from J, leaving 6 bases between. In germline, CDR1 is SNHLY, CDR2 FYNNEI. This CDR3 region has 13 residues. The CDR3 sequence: CASSDVDNYGYTF. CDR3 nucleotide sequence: TGTGCCAGCAGTGATGTGGATAACTATGGCTACACCTTC. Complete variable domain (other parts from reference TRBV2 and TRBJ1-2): EPEVTQTPSHQVTQMGQEVILRCVPISNHLYFYWYRQILGQKVEFLVSFYNNEISEKSEIFDDQFSVERPDGSNFTLKIRSTKLEDSAMYFCASSDVDNYGYTFGSGTRLTVV.

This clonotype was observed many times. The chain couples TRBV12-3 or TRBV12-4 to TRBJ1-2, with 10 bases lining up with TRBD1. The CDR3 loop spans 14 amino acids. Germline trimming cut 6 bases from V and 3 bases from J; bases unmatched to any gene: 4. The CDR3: CASRTTGGDYGYTF. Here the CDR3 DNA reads TGTGCCAGCAGGACGACAGGGGGCGACTATGGCTACACCTTC.

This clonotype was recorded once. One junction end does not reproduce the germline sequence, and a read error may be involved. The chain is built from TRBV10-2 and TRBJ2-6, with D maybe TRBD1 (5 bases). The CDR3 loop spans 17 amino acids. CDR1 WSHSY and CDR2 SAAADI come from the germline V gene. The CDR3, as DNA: TGTGCCAGCAGTGTGTCAGGTTCCGTCTCTGGGGCCAACGTCCTGACTTTT. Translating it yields CASSVSGSVSGANVLTF.

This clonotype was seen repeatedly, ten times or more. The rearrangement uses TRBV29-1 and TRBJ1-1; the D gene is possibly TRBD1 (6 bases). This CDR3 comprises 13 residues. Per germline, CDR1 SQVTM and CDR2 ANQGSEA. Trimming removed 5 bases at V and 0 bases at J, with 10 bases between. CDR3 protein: CSVSGTLNTEAFF. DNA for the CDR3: TGCAGCGTTTCCGGGACATTGAACACTGAAGCTTTCTTT.

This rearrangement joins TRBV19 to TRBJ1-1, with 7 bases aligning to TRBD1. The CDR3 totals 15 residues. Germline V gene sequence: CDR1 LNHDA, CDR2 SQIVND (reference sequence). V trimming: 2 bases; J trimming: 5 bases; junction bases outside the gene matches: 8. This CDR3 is CASSILGNRGTEAFF. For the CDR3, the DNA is TGTGCCAGTAGTATACTCGGCAACAGGGGAACTGAAGCTTTCTTT.

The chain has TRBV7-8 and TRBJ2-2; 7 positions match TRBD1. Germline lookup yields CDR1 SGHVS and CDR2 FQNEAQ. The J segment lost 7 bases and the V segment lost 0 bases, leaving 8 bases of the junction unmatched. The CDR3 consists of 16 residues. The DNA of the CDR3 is TGTGCCAGCAGCTTAGCGGGTGGACAGGCATACGGGGAGCTGTTTTTT. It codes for CASSLAGGQAYGELFF.

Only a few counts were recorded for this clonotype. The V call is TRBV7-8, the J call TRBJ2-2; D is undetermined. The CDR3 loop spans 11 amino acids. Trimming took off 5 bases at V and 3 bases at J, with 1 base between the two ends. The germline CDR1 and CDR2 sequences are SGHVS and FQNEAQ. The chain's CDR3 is CASSHTGELFF. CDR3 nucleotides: TGTGCCAGCAGCCACACCGGGGAGCTGTTTTTT.

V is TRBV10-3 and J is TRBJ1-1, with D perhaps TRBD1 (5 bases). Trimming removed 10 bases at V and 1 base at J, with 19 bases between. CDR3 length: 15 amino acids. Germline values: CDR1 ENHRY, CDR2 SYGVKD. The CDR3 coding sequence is TGTGCCAGCGGATTTACGAGGGGAAAGAACACTGAAGCTTTCTTT. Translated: CASGFTRGKNTEAFF.